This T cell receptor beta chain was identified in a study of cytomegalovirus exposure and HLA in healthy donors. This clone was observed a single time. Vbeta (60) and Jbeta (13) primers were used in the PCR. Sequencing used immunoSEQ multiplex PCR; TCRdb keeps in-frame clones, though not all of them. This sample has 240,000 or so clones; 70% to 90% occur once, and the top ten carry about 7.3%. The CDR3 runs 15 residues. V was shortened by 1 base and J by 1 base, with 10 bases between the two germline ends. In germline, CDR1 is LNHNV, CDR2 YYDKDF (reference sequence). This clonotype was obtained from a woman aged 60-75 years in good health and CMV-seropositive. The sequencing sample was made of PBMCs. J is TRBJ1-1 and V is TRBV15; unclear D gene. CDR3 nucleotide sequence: TGTGCCACCAGCAGAGTCAGCAGGTGGAACACTGAAGCTTTCTTT. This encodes CATSRVSRWNTEAFF.